The 24 T cell receptor beta chains below come from one sample, sequenced in a study of beta chain features in type 1 diabetes. Study-level results: Moderate yet significant TCRB CDR3 shortening was seen in Type 1 diabetes patients in all four CD4+ subsets.

Since all of the isolated RNA was reverse transcribed, expressed TCRB transcripts were what got sequenced. Sequencing used immunoSEQ multiplex PCR; TCRdb keeps in-frame clones, though not all of them. The profile shows about 660,000 clones, more than 12% of them singletons. Their antigen targets remain unknown. Source material: naive CD4+ T cells from blood. The receptors shown here come from a man younger than 35 with type 1 diabetes.

This rearrangement joins TRBV15 to TRBJ2-2; weak D call: TRBD2 (5 bases). Germline V lookup: CDR1 LNHNV, CDR2 YYDKDF (reference sequence). V was trimmed by 0 bases and J by 5 bases, leaving 10 bases between them. The CDR3 extends over 15 amino acids. The CDR3 DNA reads as TGTGCCACCAGCAGAGATTCGAGGGAGACCGGGGAGCTGTTTTTT. Translation: CATSRDSRETGELFF.

This clone was recorded a few times. The chain uses TRBV30 and TRBJ2-5, with a tentative D call TRBD1 (6 bases). The CDR3 is made up of 13 amino acids. The V and J ends lost 2 bases and 5 bases respectively, with 12 bases between them. Germline V gene data show CDR1 as GTSNPN and CDR2 as SVGIG (reference sequence). The CDR3 region is CAWSTTGWETQYF. The DNA for the CDR3 is TGTGCCTGGAGTACAACAGGGTGGGAGACCCAGTACTTC.

The chain has TRBV6-1 and TRBJ2-1, with D tentatively TRBD2 (5 bases). In germline, CDR1 is MNHNS, CDR2 SASEGT. Deletions cut 2 bases from V and 7 bases from J, with 6 bases between. The CDR3 contains 12 residues. The CDR3 nucleotides are TGTGCCAGCAGTGAATCGGGGAATGAGCAGTTCTTC. The encoded protein is CASSESGNEQFF.

This clone was seen a few times. In DNA form, the CDR3 reads TGTGCCAGCGGGACGTCCAATCAGCCCCAGCATTTT. Amino acids: CASGTSNQPQHF. The rearrangement joins TRBV6-1 to TRBJ1-5; D may be TRBD1 (5 bases). Trimming removed 8 bases at V and 3 bases at J, with 8 bases between. The CDR3 consists of 12 residues. Germline V gene lookup returns CDR1 MNHNS and CDR2 SASEGT.

The chain recombines TRBV5-1 with TRBJ2-1, with 9 bases that match TRBD2. The V gene end was trimmed by 6 bases and the J gene end by 7 bases; junction bases not matched to a gene: 5. CDR1 SGHRS and CDR2 YFSETQ come from the germline V gene. The CDR3 runs to 13 residues. The CDR3 here is CASKGGRDNEQFF. The DNA for the CDR3 is TGCGCCAGCAAGGGCGGGAGGGATAATGAGCAGTTCTTC.

This clone was observed a handful of times. The V call is TRBV4-1, the J call TRBJ2-7; D is unclear. The CDR3 extends over 13 amino acids. Germline V gene sequence: CDR1 MGHRA, CDR2 YSYEKL. V was shortened by 1 base and J by 0 bases, with 4 bases between the two germline ends. CDR3 residues: CASSQAGSYEQYF. Here the CDR3 DNA reads TGCGCCAGCAGCCAAGCAGGCTCCTACGAGCAGTACTTC.

This clone was detected only a few times. The chain recombines TRBV14 with TRBJ1-2; possible D gene TRBD1, 5 bases. Per the germline V gene, CDR1 is SGHDN and CDR2 is FVKESK. The CDR3 covers 16 residues. V was trimmed by 2 bases and J by 0 bases, leaving 13 bases between them. The CDR3, as DNA: TGTGCCAGCAGCCAACGAAATCAGGGAGCTAACTATGGCTACACCTTC. This codes for CASSQRNQGANYGYTF.

Only a few counts were recorded for this clone. The genes are TRBV9 and TRBJ2-5; D gene unclear. Germline CDR1 reads SGDLS; CDR2 reads YYNGEE. Trimming stripped 0 bases from V and 5 bases from J, with 14 bases between. The CDR3 is 15 amino acids. The CDR3 DNA follows: TGTGCCAGCAGCGTAGATAACTTCCTCGGGGAGACCCAGTACTTC. This codes for CASSVDNFLGETQYF.

A few counts support this clone. The chain joins TRBV5-4 to TRBJ2-3, with TRBD2 as a possible D gene (5 bases). CDR1 SGHNT and CDR2 YYREEE come from the germline V gene (reference sequence). Trimming shortened V by 4 bases and J by 6 bases, and 12 bases separated the two germline ends. This CDR3 region has 13 residues. CDR3 sequence: CASSLAPVDTQYF. In DNA, the CDR3 is TGTGCCAGCAGCCTAGCCCCGGTCGATACGCAGTATTTT.

The chain is built from TRBV13 and TRBJ2-7; 10 bases are shared with TRBD2. The CDR3 spans 17 residues. Trimming took 0 bases from V and 4 from J; bases not matched to a gene: 9. Per the germline V gene, CDR1 is PRHDT and CDR2 is FYEKMQ (reference sequence). CDR3 amino acids: CASSLGASGGSAYEQYF. CDR3 DNA sequence: TGTGCCAGCAGCTTAGGGGCTAGCGGGGGTTCGGCGTACGAGCAGTACTTC.

The V and J genes are TRBV5-6 and TRBJ1-1; no definite D call. Trimming removed 0 bases from V and 0 bases from J, with 15 bases in between. This CDR3 is 17 amino acids long. Germline CDR1 is SGHDT and CDR2 is YYEEEE. The CDR3 DNA is TGTGCCAGCAGCTTGGAACGGGGAACTAGCATGAACACTGAAGCTTTCTTT. The encoded protein is CASSLERGTSMNTEAFF.

This chain joins TRBV7-2 and TRBJ1-2, with 9 nucleotides matching TRBD1. Germline lookup yields CDR1 SGHTA and CDR2 FQGNSA. CDR3 length: 14 residues. With V trimmed by 5 bases and J by 8 bases, 9 bases remained unmatched. The CDR3: CASSRDRGILGYTF. The DNA of the CDR3 is TGTGCCAGCAGCCGTGACAGGGGGATATTGGGCTACACCTTC.

This clone occurred a few times. The chain couples TRBV6-5 to TRBJ1-5, with a weak D call TRBD1 (5 bases). The CDR3 loop spans 15 amino acids. Trimming left V 0 bases short and J 1 base short, with 7 bases between. CDR1 is MNHEY and CDR2 is SVGAGI in the germline V gene. CDR3 DNA sequence: TGTGCCAGCAGTTACTCGGGGGTAAGCAATCAGCCCCAGCATTTT. Amino acid sequence: CASSYSGVSNQPQHF.

This clone was counted a few times. The chain uses TRBV4-2 and TRBJ2-1; 10 bases map to TRBD1. From germline, CDR1 is LGHNA and CDR2 YNFKEQ. This CDR3 comprises 15 residues. Trimming at V came to 0 bases and at J to 6 bases, leaving 2 bases not matched to a gene. CDR3 nucleotide sequence: TGTGCCAGCAGCCAAGACGACAGGGGGCCCAATGAGCAGTTCTTC. Protein sequence: CASSQDDRGPNEQFF.

This clone was picked up a small number of times. The J gene is TRBJ1-2, the V gene TRBV4-3; D is perhaps TRBD1 (6 bases). The CDR3 is 15 amino acids. With 5 bases removed from V and 1 base from J, the gap between germline ends came to 14 bases. Germline-derived CDR1 and CDR2 are LGHNA and YSLEER. The CDR3 loop is CASSGGREVNYGYTF. The CDR3 DNA sequence: TGCGCCAGCAGCGGGGGCAGGGAAGTTAACTATGGCTACACCTTC.

This clone was detected only a few times. The genes are TRBV18 and TRBJ2-1; TRBD2 is a possible D gene (5 bases). The CDR3 runs to 12 residues. The germline gives CDR1 KGHSH, CDR2 LQKENI. The V gene lost 3 bases and the J gene lost 8 bases, with 8 bases spanning the gap. This chain's CDR3 is CASSPEGYEQFF. CDR3 nucleotides: TGTGCCAGCTCACCTGAGGGATATGAGCAGTTCTTC.

This clone was picked up a small number of times. The chain recombines TRBV6-5 with TRBJ1-2; 8 nucleotides line up with TRBD1. Trimming took 0 bases from V and 8 from J; bases not matched to a gene: 5. The CDR3 runs to 14 residues. The germline V gene has CDR1 MNHEY and CDR2 SVGAGI. The CDR3 sequence: CASSYSRQGRGYTF. In nucleotides, the CDR3 is TGTGCCAGCAGTTACTCGAGACAGGGGAGAGGCTACACCTTC.

Remarks on this clone: This same CDR3 is encoded by further DNA sequences in the sample. This chain connects TRBV7-2 to TRBJ2-5, with 9 bases fitting TRBD2. The CDR3 sequence is 15 residues long. CDR1 is SGHTA and CDR2 is FQGNSA in the germline V gene. V gave up 3 bases and J gave up 4 bases; unmatched junction bases: 6. CDR3 sequence (DNA): TGTGCCAGCAGCTTGGGTCTAGCGGGGCGAGAGACCCAGTACTTC. Its protein product is CASSLGLAGRETQYF.

This chain uses TRBV30 with TRBJ2-5; 7 nucleotides align to TRBD1. Germline V gives CDR1 GTSNPN, CDR2 SVGIG (reference sequence). Trimming took 4 bases from V and 2 from J; bases not matched to a gene: 10. The CDR3 runs to 15 residues. Here the CDR3 reads CAWTPGQLYQETQYF. The CDR3 region has the DNA TGTGCCTGGACCCCGGGACAGCTTTATCAAGAGACCCAGTACTTC.

The chain joins TRBV5-1 to TRBJ1-2; D perhaps matches TRBD1 (5 bases). V lost 5 bases and J lost 4, with 15 bases in between. This CDR3 region has 14 residues. Looked up from germline, CDR1 is SGHRS and CDR2 is YFSETQ. CDR3: CASSFPGASYGYTF. The CDR3, as DNA: TGCGCCAGCAGTTTCCCCGGGGCAAGCTATGGCTACACCTTC.

The V call is TRBV7-2, the J call TRBJ2-1; a possible D gene is TRBD2 (7 bases). Germline V gene data show CDR1 as SGHTA and CDR2 as FQGNSA. V was cut by 3 bases and J by 10 bases, with 16 bases left in between. This CDR3 region has 14 residues. In DNA, the CDR3 is TGTGCCAGCAGCTTCCACGGGGGGCCGGGGGAGCAGTTCTTC. This codes for CASSFHGGPGEQFF. Filled out from reference TRBV7-2 and TRBJ2-1, the complete variable domain reads GAGVSQSPSNKVTEKGKDVELRCDPISGHTALYWYRQSLGQGLEFLIYFQGNSAPDKSGLPSDRFSAERTGGSVSTLTIQRTQQEDSAVYLCASSFHGGPGEQFFGPGTRLTVL.

This chain links TRBV7-9 with TRBJ2-1, with 9 bases matching TRBD2. Germline V gene lookup returns CDR1 SEHNR and CDR2 FQNEAQ (reference sequence). The CDR3 loop spans 15 amino acids. The ends lost 5 bases at V and 6 bases at J; junction bases unmatched: 8. The CDR3 spells CASSTLAGAGNEQFF. For the CDR3, the DNA is TGTGCCAGCAGCACCTTAGCGGGAGCTGGCAATGAGCAGTTCTTC.

This clone was counted a few times. V and J are TRBV25-1 and TRBJ2-3, with a possible D match to TRBD1 (6 bases). V was cut by 4 bases and J by 6 bases, with 17 bases left in between. Germline V lookup: CDR1 MGHDK, CDR2 SYGVNS. This CDR3 comprises 15 residues. The DNA for the CDR3 is TGTGCCAGCAGTGCCACGGGACACCCCGCGGATACGCAGTATTTT. This encodes CASSATGHPADTQYF.

The sample holds many counts of this clone. The CDR3 here is CASSPGTSSYEQYF. As DNA, the CDR3 is TGTGCCAGCAGCCCAGGGACTAGCAGCTACGAGCAGTACTTC. The chain uses TRBV7-9 and TRBJ2-7; TRBD2 agrees at 9 bases. There are 14 residues in the CDR3. Germline V gene lookup returns CDR1 SEHNR and CDR2 FQNEAQ (reference sequence). V shed 5 bases, J shed 3 bases, and the junction held 5 bases outside the gene matches.